The 5 T cell receptor beta chains below all came from one sample that was sequenced in a study of regulatory T cells in long-lasting Graves disease. According to the study, TCR beta libraries were built with iRepertoire HTBI primers and CDR3-region Arm-PCR. From the multiplex PCR reads, TCRdb called clonotypes with MiXCR, one entry per CDR3 protein. In the table there are approximately 400,000 distinct CDR3 sequences, approximately 12% of which are singletons. Indicated time point: newly diagnosed GD, antithyroid drugs for less than 3 months. PBMCs were the source of the RNA used for TCR sequencing. The same data also contributed to another study, on T cells in Graves' hyperthyroidism and ophthalmopathy.

Material: peripheral blood mononuclear cells (PBMCs), obtained at new diagnosis, from a patient treated with antithyroid drugs. The source is a woman between 18 and 30 years old with Graves disease.

V is TRBV6-2 or TRBV6-3 and J is TRBJ2-1, with 10 bases lining up with TRBD2. Germline V gene data show CDR1 as MNHEY and CDR2 as SVGEGT. The CDR3 covers 15 residues. V was clipped by 6 bases and J by 4 bases; unmatched bases: 6. CDR3 nucleotides: TGTGCCAGCAGGAGGCTAGCGGGGGCTTACAATGAGCAGTTCTTC. Encoded protein: CASRRLAGAYNEQFF.

This clonotype was recorded a few times. The J gene is TRBJ1-5, the V gene TRBV7-3; no reliable D call. The length of the CDR3 is 13 residues. V lost 3 bases to trimming and J lost 6 bases, with 9 bases between them. Germline V gene lookup returns CDR1 SGHTA and CDR2 FQGTGA. The CDR3 here is CASSLKGGQPQHF. CDR3 nucleotide sequence: TGTGCCAGCAGCTTGAAGGGAGGTCAGCCCCAGCATTTT.

This clonotype was detected only a few times. The chain couples TRBV19 to TRBJ2-1, with 7 bases aligning to TRBD1. Looked up from germline, CDR1 is LNHDA and CDR2 is SQIVND (reference sequence). The CDR3 runs to 15 residues. Germline trimming cut 6 bases from V and 6 bases from J; bases unmatched to any gene: 11. The CDR3 nucleotides read TGTGCCAGTAGCTATAGTCAGGGGGTCATCAATGAGCAGTTCTTC. Translated: CASSYSQGVINEQFF.

This clonotype was seen at least ten times. J is TRBJ1-1 and V is TRBV12-3 or TRBV12-4, with D perhaps matching TRBD1 (6 bases). V gave up 4 bases and J gave up 1 base, with 13 bases separating them. The CDR3 has 15 residues. Here the CDR3 reads CASSWMTGQNTEAFF. The CDR3 DNA follows: TGTGCCAGCAGTTGGATGACAGGCCAGAACACTGAAGCTTTCTTT.

This clonotype has a count of ten or more. The chain links TRBV12-3 or TRBV12-4 to TRBJ1-5; possibly TRBD1 for D (5 bases). V was pared by 6 bases and J by 3 bases, with 12 bases between. This CDR3 contains 14 residues. CDR3 bases: TGTGCCAGCAGGGGATTGGGGGTCAATCAGCCCCAGCATTTT. It translates to CASRGLGVNQPQHF.